The source of this T cell receptor (beta chain) is a study of T cells in Graves' hyperthyroidism and ophthalmopathy. In the study overall: The authors collected peripheral blood at initial diagnosis, before any treatment.

Amplification of TCR beta CDR3 regions used RNA as the template. TCR CDR3 regions were first amplified by RT-PCR with HTBI primers. In TCRdb, the multiplex PCR reads were re-called with MiXCR into one record per CDR3 protein. The sample includes a few hundred thousand distinct CDR3 sequences, around a fifth of them seen just once. Hyperthyroidism patients were newly diagnosed, had disease duration under 2 months, and were aged 18 to 65 years. Uncontrolled infections, other autoimmune diseases, pregnancy or lactation led to exclusion of patients. This clonotype was detected only a few times. The CDR3 runs to 14 residues. Trimming left V 1 base short and J 5 bases short, with 9 bases between. CDR1 and CDR2 from the germline V gene are GTSNPN and SVGIG (reference sequence).

This sequence was found in a woman aged 45-60 years with Graves' hyperthyroidism. Sequenced: blood. V gene TRBV30 combines with J gene TRBJ1-6; D call uncertain. The CDR3 sequence is CAWSARANNSPLHF. The CDR3 coding sequence is TGTGCCTGGAGTGCTAGGGCGAATAATTCACCCCTCCACTTT.